This TCR beta chain stems from a study of prognosis after radiotherapy for stage I lung cancer. Study-level background: Roughly seven patients presented with squamous cell carcinoma, eleven to twelve with adenocarcinoma. As radiotherapy, SBRT was administered in 3 to 5 fractions with a biologically effective dose of at least 100 Gy. Study findings and constraints: In the expanded TCR clones, tumor specificity was not determined. Patients' TRBV and TRBJ gene usage reportedly differed by presence or absence of metastases.

V shed 5 bases and J shed 8 bases, with 14 bases lying between them. Germline lookup yields CDR1 SGHTA and CDR2 FQGNSA. The CDR3 is made up of 13 amino acids. Template was genomic DNA; TCR beta CDR3 amplified in two multiplex PCR rounds. During first-round PCR, primers specific to each TRBV and TRBJ gene were used. TCRdb reprocessed the multiplex PCR reads with MiXCR, giving one entry per CDR3 protein. The table includes around 60,000 distinct CDR3 sequences, approximately 25% detected once. This clonotype was seen many times. Its antigen is not known. This receptor was taken from a donor of 50 years or more with non-small cell lung cancer. The genes are TRBV7-2 and TRBJ2-3, with TRBD2 as a possible D gene (6 bases). The source was PBMCs, collected before or after stereotactic body radiation therapy (not recorded which). CDR3 loop: CASSRWREFTQYF. DNA for the CDR3: TGTGCCAGCAGCCGTTGGCGGGAATTTACGCAGTATTTT.